The 18 T cell receptor beta chains in this list originate from one sample, sequenced in a study of blood T cell repertoires in COVID-19. The assay was immunoSEQ multiplex PCR, and TCRdb's table has in-frame clones only and misses some. The sample yields approximately 150,000 clones, more than 80% seen once. Sequencing input: peripheral blood. All receptors derive from a woman in her sixties or seventies with COVID-19, enrolled during active disease.

The rearrangement uses TRBV19 and TRBJ1-1, with D hard to call. Trimming removed 4 bases at V and 1 base at J, with 10 bases between. This CDR3 contains 14 residues. Looked up from germline, CDR1 is LNHDA and CDR2 is SQIVND (reference sequence). CDR3: CASSTTPGNTEAFF. The CDR3 DNA is TGTGCCAGTAGTACAACTCCGGGGAACACTGAAGCTTTCTTT. Complete variable domain (other parts from reference TRBV19 and TRBJ1-1): DGGITQSPKYLFRKEGQNVTLSCEQNLNHDAMYWYRQDPGQGLRLIYYSQIVNDFQKGDIAEGYSVSREKKESFPLTVTSAQKNPTAFYLCASSTTPGNTEAFFGQGTRLTVV.

This clone was seen a single time. This chain joins TRBV5-1 and TRBJ2-7, with D perhaps TRBD1 (6 bases). Trimming took off 5 bases at V and 3 bases at J, with 15 bases between the two ends. The CDR3 runs 14 residues. In germline, CDR1 is SGHRS, CDR2 YFSETQ. In nucleotides, the CDR3 is TGCGCCAGCAGACCTAACCTCAGGGGCTACGAGCAGTACTTC. It yields the protein CASRPNLRGYEQYF.

CDR3 in amino acids: CASSGREGTEAFF. The CDR3 region has the DNA TGTGCCAGCAGTGGGAGGGAGGGCACTGAAGCTTTCTTT. This chain uses TRBV6-4 with TRBJ1-1; D gene uncertain. The germline V gene encodes CDR1 MRHNA and CDR2 SNTAGT. V shed 4 bases and J shed 4 bases, with 10 bases lying between them. This CDR3 has 13 residues.

The chain couples TRBV19 to TRBJ1-2, with TRBD1 as a possible D gene (6 bases). From germline, CDR1 is LNHDA and CDR2 SQIVND (reference sequence). There are 14 residues in the CDR3. V shed 2 bases and J shed 2 bases, with 9 bases lying between them. The CDR3 region is CASSISTGNYGYTF. CDR3 in DNA: TGTGCCAGTAGTATATCAACAGGGAACTATGGCTACACCTTC.

The CDR3 coding sequence is TGCGCCAGCAGCCAAGAATCAGGACAAGCTAACTATGGCTACACCTTC. It codes for CASSQESGQANYGYTF. The chain recombines TRBV4-3 with TRBJ1-2, with D perhaps matching TRBD1 (5 bases). Between the trimmed V and J ends, which lost 0 bases and 0 bases, there was a span of 11 bases. CDR1 LGHNA and CDR2 YSLEER come from the germline V gene. The CDR3 loop spans 16 amino acids.

This rearrangement joins TRBV5-8 to TRBJ2-2, with 11 bases fitting TRBD1. The germline CDR1 and CDR2 sequences are SGHTS and YDEGEE. There are 16 residues in the CDR3. J gave up 5 bases and V 3 bases, and 6 bases lay outside the gene matches. The CDR3 nucleotides are TGTGCCAGCAGCTGGACAGGGGGCGTAGGGACCGGGGAGCTGTTTTTT. Translation: CASSWTGGVGTGELFF.

This clone was recorded a few times. The chain couples TRBV7-8 to TRBJ2-7, with D unresolved. CDR3 length: 11 amino acids. Germline values: CDR1 SGHVS, CDR2 FQNEAQ. Trimming removed 5 bases at V and 6 bases at J, with 8 bases between. DNA of the CDR3: TGTGCCAGCAGCCCCCGTCGCGAGCAGTACTTC. It codes for CASSPRREQYF.

The V gene is TRBV7-2, the J gene TRBJ1-5; 7 bases fit TRBD1. The V gene end was trimmed by 4 bases and the J gene end by 3 bases; junction bases not matched to a gene: 6. Germline assignment: CDR1 SGHTA and CDR2 FQGNSA. The CDR3 loop spans 15 amino acids. CDR3 sequence (DNA): TGTGCCAGCAGCTCCAAGGGGACAGTCAATCAGCCCCAGCATTTT. This translates into CASSSKGTVNQPQHF.

This chain uses TRBV27 with TRBJ1-2; 9 nucleotides agree with TRBD1. CDR1 and CDR2 from the germline V gene are MNHEY and SMNVEV (reference sequence). The junction had 6 bases not matched to a gene; V was cut back by 5 bases and J by 8 bases. There are 13 residues in the CDR3. The CDR3 is CASSGQGSGGYTF. In nucleotides, the CDR3 is TGTGCCAGCAGTGGACAGGGGTCTGGGGGCTACACCTTC.

The J gene is TRBJ1-5, the V gene TRBV27; maybe TRBD1 (5 bases). V dropped 5 bases and J dropped 1 base, with 12 bases sitting between them. The CDR3 covers 15 residues. Per the germline V gene, CDR1 is MNHEY and CDR2 is SMNVEV (reference sequence). CDR3 DNA: TGTGCCAGCAGTGGAGACAGAATAAGCAATCAGCCCCAGCATTTT. It yields the protein CASSGDRISNQPQHF.

This clone was recorded once. The V call is TRBV6-6, the J call TRBJ1-5, with 7 bases lining up with TRBD1. Trimming took 0 bases from V and 6 from J; bases not matched to a gene: 5. The CDR3 is 15 amino acids. CDR1 is MNHNY and CDR2 is SVGAGI in the germline V gene (reference sequence). The CDR3 DNA reads as TGTGCCAGCAGTTACTCAGGGGGCGAGGGTCAGCCCCAGCATTTT. It codes for CASSYSGGEGQPQHF.

The V and J genes are TRBV29-1 and TRBJ2-5; 9 bases map to TRBD2. The junction had 8 bases not matched to a gene; V was cut back by 4 bases and J by 5 bases. The CDR3 sequence is 14 residues long. CDR1 SQVTM and CDR2 ANQGSEA come from the germline V gene. In DNA form, the CDR3 reads TGCAGCGTTGTCCGGCGGGGGGGCCGGGAGACCCAGTACTTC. This encodes CSVVRRGGRETQYF. The variable domain in full, completed from reference TRBV29-1 and TRBJ2-5, reads SAVISQKPSRDICQRGTSLTIQCQVDSQVTMMFWYRQQPGQSLTLIATANQGSEATYESGFVIDKFPISRPNLTFSTLTVSNMSPEDSSIYLCSVVRRGGRETQYFGPGTRLLVL.

The gene calls are TRBV6-6 and TRBJ1-6; 8 positions agree with TRBD1. CDR1 MNHNY and CDR2 SVGAGI come from the germline V gene (reference sequence). The CDR3 runs 16 residues. V gave up 4 bases and J gave up 5 bases; unmatched junction bases: 7. The CDR3, as DNA: TGTGCCAGCAGTTCACAGGGGGAGGCCAATAATTCACCCCTCCACTTT. Translating gives CASSSQGEANNSPLHF.

The chain has TRBV13 and TRBJ2-2; 9 bases line up with TRBD1. V lost 4 bases to trimming and J lost 5 bases; unmatched junction nucleotides: 11. Germline lookup yields CDR1 PRHDT and CDR2 FYEKMQ (reference sequence). The CDR3 totals 17 residues. The CDR3 DNA is TGTGCCAGCAGCTCCCTGGACAGGGGAAAAGGAACCGGGGAGCTGTTTTTT. As protein: CASSSLDRGKGTGELFF.

This clone appeared once. The chain joins TRBV3-1 (or the pseudogene TRBV3-2) to TRBJ1-4, with TRBD1 matching over 7 bases. CDR3 length: 15 residues. The junction had 10 bases not matched to a gene; V was cut back by 4 bases and J by 8 bases. Germline assignment: CDR1 LGHDT and CDR2 YNNKEL (reference sequence). The CDR3 coding sequence is TGTGCCAGCAGCCCCACAGGGGTTCTCGCAGAAAAACTGTTTTTT. This sequence encodes CASSPTGVLAEKLFF.

The chain combines TRBV18 with TRBJ1-2; a weak D match, TRBD1 (5 bases). CDR1 KGHSH and CDR2 LQKENI come from the germline V gene. This CDR3 region has 15 residues. V lost 3 bases to trimming and J lost 4 bases, with 15 bases between them. The CDR3 is CASSPTDTTSYGYTF. The DNA of the CDR3 is TGTGCCAGCTCACCGACGGACACGACATCCTATGGCTACACCTTC.

The J gene is TRBJ2-1, the V gene TRBV9; TRBD2 aligns across 8 bases. The CDR3 runs 14 residues. CDR1 and CDR2 (germline): SGDLS, YYNGEE. Trimming at V came to 0 bases and at J to 6 bases, leaving 2 bases not matched to a gene. The CDR3 protein is CASSVAGGLNEQFF. In DNA, the CDR3 is TGTGCCAGCAGCGTAGCGGGGGGGCTCAATGAGCAGTTCTTC. The full variable domain, with the rest looked up from reference TRBV9 and TRBJ2-1, is DSGVTQTPKHLITATGQRVTLRCSPRSGDLSVYWYQQSLDQGLQFLIQYYNGEERAKGNILERFSAQQFPDLHSELNLSSLELGDSALYFCASSVAGGLNEQFFGPGTRLTVL.

The chain carries TRBV23-1 and TRBJ1-1, with 11 bases fitting TRBD1. TRBV23-1 is given ORF status, its function remaining uncertain. This CDR3 has 16 amino acids. Losses at the gene ends were 2 bases for V and 1 base for J; bases not matched to a gene: 3. CDR3 loop: CASSQPGQGGNTEAFF. The CDR3 nucleotides are TGCGCCAGCAGTCAACCGGGACAGGGGGGGAACACTGAAGCTTTCTTT.